The following is a T cell receptor beta chain sequence with its context. The data originate from a study of T cell changes during pregnancy in multiple sclerosis. Germline CDR1 is SGHRS and CDR2 is YFSETQ. CDR3 size: 16 residues. V was cut by 0 bases and J by 4 bases, with 17 bases left in between. Method: immunoSEQ multiplex PCR; TCRdb's copy keeps in-frame clones and lacks some. The sample includes approximately 60,000 clones, under 95% of them seen just once. V is TRBV5-1 and J is TRBJ2-7, with D perhaps matching TRBD2 (5 bases). This TCR was recovered from a female donor with multiple sclerosis, enrolled in a pregnancy study. The input for sequencing was CD8+ T cells from peripheral blood mononuclear cells, taken in the third trimester of pregnancy. CDR3 sequence: CASSLDRGVGLYEQYF. The CDR3 nucleotides are TGCGCCAGCAGCTTGGATCGGGGAGTGGGCTTATACGAGCAGTACTTC. The variable domain in full, with the rest retrieved from reference TRBV5-1 and TRBJ2-7, is KAGVTQTPRYLIKTRGQQVTLSCSPISGHRSVSWYQQTPGQGLQFLFEYFSETQRNKGNFPGRFSGRQFSNSRSEMNVSTLELGDSALYLCASSLDRGVGLYEQYFGPGTRLTVT.